The sample holds a few counts of the clone carrying this T cell receptor (beta chain). These data originate in a study of cytomegalovirus exposure and HLA in healthy donors. Amplification used 60 Vbeta primers and 13 Jbeta primers. Clones were sequenced by immunoSEQ multiplex PCR, and TCRdb holds only the in-frame ones, with some missing. Of about 130,000 clones in the sample, more than 15% were seen once. In germline, CDR1 is SGHRS, CDR2 YFSETQ. Germline trimming cut 4 bases from V and 8 bases from J; bases unmatched to any gene: 12. This CDR3 is built from 17 residues. The TCR comes from a female donor in good health and CMV-seropositive. The specimen sequenced was PBMCs. J is TRBJ2-3 and V is TRBV5-1, with 14 bases aligning to TRBD2. The CDR3 reads CASSLATGTSGSTTQYF. The CDR3 nucleotides are TGCGCCAGCAGCCTCGCGACAGGGACTAGCGGGAGCACTACGCAGTATTTT.